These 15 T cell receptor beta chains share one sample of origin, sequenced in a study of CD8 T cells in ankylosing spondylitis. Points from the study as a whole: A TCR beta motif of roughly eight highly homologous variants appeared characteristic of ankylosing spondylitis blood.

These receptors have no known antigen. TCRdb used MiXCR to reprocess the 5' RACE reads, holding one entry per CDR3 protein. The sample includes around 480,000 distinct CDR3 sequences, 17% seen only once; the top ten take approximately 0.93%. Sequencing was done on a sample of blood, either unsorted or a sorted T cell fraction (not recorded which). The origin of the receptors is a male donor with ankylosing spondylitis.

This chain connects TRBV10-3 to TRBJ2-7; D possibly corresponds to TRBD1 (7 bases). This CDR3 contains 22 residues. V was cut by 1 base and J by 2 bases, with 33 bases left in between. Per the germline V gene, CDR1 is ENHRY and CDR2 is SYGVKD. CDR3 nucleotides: TGTGCCATCAGTGAGTTTTGGGGCCCACAACAGGGGAGAGGACTACGGGCCTACGAGCAGTACTTC. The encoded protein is CAISEFWGPQQGRGLRAYEQYF.

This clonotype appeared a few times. The DNA for the CDR3 is TGTGCCAGCAAAAACTCCCCCTCCTCCCACTACGAGCAGTACTTC. Translating it yields CASKNSPSSHYEQYF. The rearrangement links TRBV27 to TRBJ2-7, with D uncertain. V gave up 7 bases and J gave up 3 bases, with 19 bases separating them. Germline values: CDR1 MNHEY, CDR2 SMNVEV (reference sequence). The CDR3 length is 15 residues.

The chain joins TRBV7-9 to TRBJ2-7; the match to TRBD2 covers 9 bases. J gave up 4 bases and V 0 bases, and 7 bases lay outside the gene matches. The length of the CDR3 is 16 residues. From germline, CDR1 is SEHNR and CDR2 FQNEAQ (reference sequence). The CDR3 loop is CASSLAFGGRGYEQYF. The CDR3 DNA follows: TGTGCCAGCAGCTTAGCGTTTGGCGGGAGGGGTTACGAGCAGTACTTC.

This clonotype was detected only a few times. The CDR3 protein is CSARKTGGKAGELFF. The CDR3 bases are TGCAGTGCTAGAAAAACAGGGGGGAAGGCCGGGGAGCTGTTTTTT. The rearrangement uses TRBV20-1 and TRBJ2-2, with 8 bases aligning to TRBD1. Germline loops: CDR1 DFQATT, CDR2 SNEGSKA (reference sequence). The trim removed 2 bases at V and 6 bases at J, leaving 8 bases unmatched. The length of the CDR3 is 15 residues.

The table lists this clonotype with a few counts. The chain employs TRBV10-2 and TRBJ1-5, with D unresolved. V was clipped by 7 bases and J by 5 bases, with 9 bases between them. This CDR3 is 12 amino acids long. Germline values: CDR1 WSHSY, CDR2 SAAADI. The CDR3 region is CASNDGDQPQHF. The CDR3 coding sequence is TGCGCCAGCAATGATGGGGATCAGCCCCAGCATTTT.

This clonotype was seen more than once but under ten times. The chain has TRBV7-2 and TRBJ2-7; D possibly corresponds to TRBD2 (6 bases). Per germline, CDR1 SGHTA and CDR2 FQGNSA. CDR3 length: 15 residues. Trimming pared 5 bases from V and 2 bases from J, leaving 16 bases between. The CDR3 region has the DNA TGTGCCAGCAGCCCTAGTAGCGGAGCAGCCTACGAGCAGTACTTC. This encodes CASSPSSGAAYEQYF.

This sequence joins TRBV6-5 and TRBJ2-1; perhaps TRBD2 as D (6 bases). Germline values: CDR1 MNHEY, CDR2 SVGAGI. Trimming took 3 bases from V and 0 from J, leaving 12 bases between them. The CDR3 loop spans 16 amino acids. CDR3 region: CASSYGAGSSYNEQFF. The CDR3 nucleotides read TGTGCCAGCAGTTATGGGGCGGGGAGCTCCTACAATGAGCAGTTCTTC.

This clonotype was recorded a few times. CDR3 in DNA: TGCGCCAGCAGGCTCGGGACTAGCGGGACCTTTGAGCAGTACTTC. This encodes CASRLGTSGTFEQYF. The genes are TRBV5-1 and TRBJ2-7; 13 bases are shared with TRBD2. The CDR3 extends over 15 amino acids. Germline V gene data show CDR1 as SGHRS and CDR2 as YFSETQ. Trimming at V came to 5 bases and at J to 7 bases, leaving 9 bases not matched to a gene.

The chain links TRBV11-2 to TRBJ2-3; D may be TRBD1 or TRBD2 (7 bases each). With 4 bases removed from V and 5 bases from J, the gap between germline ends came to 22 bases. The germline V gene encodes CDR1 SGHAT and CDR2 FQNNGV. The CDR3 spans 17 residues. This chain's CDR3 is CASSYSQGGPLEDTQYF. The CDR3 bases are TGTGCCAGCAGCTACTCCCAGGGGGGGCCCCTCGAAGATACGCAGTATTTT.

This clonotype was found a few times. CDR3 sequence reads: CASSYSGLSGSGLDTQYF. In DNA, the CDR3 is TGTGCCAGCAGTTACTCCGGACTTAGCGGGAGTGGTTTGGATACGCAGTATTTT. This chain joins TRBV6-5 and TRBJ2-3, with 9 bases fitting TRBD2. CDR1 and CDR2 (germline): MNHEY, SVGAGI. Losses at the gene ends were 0 bases for V and 6 bases for J; bases not matched to a gene: 13. The CDR3 covers 18 residues.

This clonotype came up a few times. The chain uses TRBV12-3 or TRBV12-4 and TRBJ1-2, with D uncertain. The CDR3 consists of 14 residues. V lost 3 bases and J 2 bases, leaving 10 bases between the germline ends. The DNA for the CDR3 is TGTGCCAGCAGTTTGGCAACAGTAAACTATGGCTACACCTTC. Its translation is CASSLATVNYGYTF.

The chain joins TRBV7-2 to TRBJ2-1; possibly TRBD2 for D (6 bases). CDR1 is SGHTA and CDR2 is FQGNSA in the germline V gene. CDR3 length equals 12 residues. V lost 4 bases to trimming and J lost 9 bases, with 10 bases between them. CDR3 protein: CASSSPGGEQFF. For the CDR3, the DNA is TGTGCCAGCAGCTCCCCCGGGGGTGAGCAGTTCTTC.

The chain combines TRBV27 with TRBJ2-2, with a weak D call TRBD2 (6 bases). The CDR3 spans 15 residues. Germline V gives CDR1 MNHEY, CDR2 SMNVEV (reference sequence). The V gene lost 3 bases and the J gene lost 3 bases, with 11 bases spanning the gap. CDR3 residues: CASSLRREYTGELFF. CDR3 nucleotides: TGTGCCAGCAGTTTGAGGCGGGAATACACCGGGGAGCTGTTTTTT.

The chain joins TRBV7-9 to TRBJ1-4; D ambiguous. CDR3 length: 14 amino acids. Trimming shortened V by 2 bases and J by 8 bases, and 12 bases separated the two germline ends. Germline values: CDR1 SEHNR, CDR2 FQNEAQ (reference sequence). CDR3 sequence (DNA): TGTGCCAGCAGCTTATTCGGTCTTGCCGAAAAACTGTTTTTT. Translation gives CASSLFGLAEKLFF.

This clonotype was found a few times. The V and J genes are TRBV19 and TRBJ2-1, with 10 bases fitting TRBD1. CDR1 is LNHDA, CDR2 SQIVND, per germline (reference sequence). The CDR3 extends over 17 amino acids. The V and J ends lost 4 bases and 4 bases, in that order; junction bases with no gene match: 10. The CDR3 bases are TGTGCCAGTAGTAGGGATTTGGGGACAGGGGCATACAATGAGCAGTTCTTC. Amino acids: CASSRDLGTGAYNEQFF.